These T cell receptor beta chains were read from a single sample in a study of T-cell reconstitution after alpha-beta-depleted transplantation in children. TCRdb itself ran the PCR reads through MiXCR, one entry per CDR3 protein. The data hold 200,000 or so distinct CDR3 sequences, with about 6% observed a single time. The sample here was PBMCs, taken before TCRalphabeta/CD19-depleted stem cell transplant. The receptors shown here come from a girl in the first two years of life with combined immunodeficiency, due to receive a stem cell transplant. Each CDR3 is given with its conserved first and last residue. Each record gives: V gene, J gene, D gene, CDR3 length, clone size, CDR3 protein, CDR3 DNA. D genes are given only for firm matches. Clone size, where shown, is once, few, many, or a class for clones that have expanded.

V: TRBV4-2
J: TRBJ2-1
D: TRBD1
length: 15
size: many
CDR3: CASSQDPTGGNEQFF
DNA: TGTGCCAGCAGCCAAGATCCAACAGGGGGTAATGAGCAGTTCTTC

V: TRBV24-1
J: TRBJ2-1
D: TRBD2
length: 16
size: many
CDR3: CATSDPGTSGYNEQFF
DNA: TGTGCCACCAGTGACCCCGGGACTAGCGGATACAATGAGCAGTTCTTC

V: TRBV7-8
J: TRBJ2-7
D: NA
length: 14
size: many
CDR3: CASSPRGIIYEQYF
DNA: TGTGCCAGCAGCCCCAGGGGAATAATCTACGAGCAGTACTTC

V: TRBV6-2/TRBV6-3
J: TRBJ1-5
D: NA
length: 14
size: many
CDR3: CASVSEYSNQPQHF
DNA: TGTGCCAGCGTCTCTGAATATAGCAATCAGCCCCAGCATTTT

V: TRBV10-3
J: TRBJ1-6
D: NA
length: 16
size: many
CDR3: CAISEPRRNGNSPLHF
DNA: TGTGCCATCAGTGAGCCCCGACGTAACGGTAATTCACCCCTCCACTTT

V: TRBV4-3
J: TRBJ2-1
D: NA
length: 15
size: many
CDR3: CASSQATGSYNEQFF
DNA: TGCGCCAGCAGCCAAGCGACAGGCTCCTACAATGAGCAGTTCTTC

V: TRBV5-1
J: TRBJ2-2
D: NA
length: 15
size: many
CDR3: CASSAAGQYTGELFF
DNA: TGCGCCAGCAGCGCGGCGGGACAGTACACCGGGGAGCTGTTTTTT

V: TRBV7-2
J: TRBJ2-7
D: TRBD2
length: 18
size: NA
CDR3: CASSLARGLALKTYEQYF
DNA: TGTGCCAGCAGCTTAGCGCGCGGACTAGCGCTGAAAACCTACGAGCAGTACTTC

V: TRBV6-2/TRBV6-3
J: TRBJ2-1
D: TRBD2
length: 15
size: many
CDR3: CASRSTGTSYYEQFF
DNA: TGTGCCAGCAGATCCACCGGGACTAGCTATTATGAGCAGTTCTTC

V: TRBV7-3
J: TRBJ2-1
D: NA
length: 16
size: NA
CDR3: CASSAFLAAPYNEQFF
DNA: TGTGCCAGCAGCGCCTTTCTAGCCGCCCCTTACAATGAGCAGTTCTTC

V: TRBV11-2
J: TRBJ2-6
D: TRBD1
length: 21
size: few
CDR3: CASSLDITPTGFSSGANVLTF
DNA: TGTGCCAGCAGCTTAGATATTACACCGACAGGGTTTAGTTCTGGGGCCAACGTCCTGACTTTC

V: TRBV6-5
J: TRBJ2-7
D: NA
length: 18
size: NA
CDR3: CASSYLLDRRYRFYEQYF
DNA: TGTGCCAGCAGTTACCTTCTAGATCGGAGGTATCGGTTTTACGAGCAGTACTTC

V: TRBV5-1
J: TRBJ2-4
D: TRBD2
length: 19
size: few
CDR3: CASSSESGSRPLAKNIQYF
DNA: TGCGCCAGCAGCTCCGAAAGCGGGAGTCGGCCACTAGCCAAAAACATTCAGTACTTC

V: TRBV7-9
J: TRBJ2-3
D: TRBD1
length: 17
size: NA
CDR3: CASSLVVSTGGTDTQYF
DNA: TGTGCCAGCAGCTTAGTGGTGTCGACAGGGGGGACAGATACGCAGTATTTT

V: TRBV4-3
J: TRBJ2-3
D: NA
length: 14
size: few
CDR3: CASSQRGSWPARYF
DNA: TGCGCCAGCAGCCAACGAGGGAGTTGGCCAGCGCGGTATTTT

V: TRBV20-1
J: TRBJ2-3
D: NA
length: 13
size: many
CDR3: CSAKWGGPDTQYF
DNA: TGCAGTGCTAAATGGGGGGGCCCAGATACGCAGTATTTT

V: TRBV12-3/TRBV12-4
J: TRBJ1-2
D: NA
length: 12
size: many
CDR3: CASSRGKYGYTF
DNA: TGTGCCAGCAGTCGCGGGAAGTATGGCTACACCTTC

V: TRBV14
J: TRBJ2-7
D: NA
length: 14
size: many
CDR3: CASSQVMRDYEQYF
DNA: TGTGCCAGCAGCCAAGTAATGAGGGACTACGAGCAGTACTTC

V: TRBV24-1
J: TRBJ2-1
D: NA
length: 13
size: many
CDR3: CATSDPPPEEQFF
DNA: TGTGCCACCAGTGATCCGCCCCCAGAGGAGCAGTTCTTC

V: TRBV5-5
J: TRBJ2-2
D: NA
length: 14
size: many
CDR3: CASSLGVFREELFF
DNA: TGTGCCAGCAGCTTGGGCGTGTTTAGGGAGGAGCTGTTTTTT

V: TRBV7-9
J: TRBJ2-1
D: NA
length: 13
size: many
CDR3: CASSLLGGNEQFF
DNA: TGTGCCAGCAGCCTGCTAGGGGGCAATGAGCAGTTCTTC

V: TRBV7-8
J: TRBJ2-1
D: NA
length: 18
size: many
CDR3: CASSKPRTTGPRSNEQFF
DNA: TGTGCCAGCAGCAAACCCCGTACGACAGGTCCGAGATCTAATGAGCAGTTCTTC

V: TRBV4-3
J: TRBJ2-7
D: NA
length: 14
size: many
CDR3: CASSQDRSSYEQYF
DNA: TGCGCCAGCAGCCAAGATAGGAGCTCCTACGAGCAGTACTTC

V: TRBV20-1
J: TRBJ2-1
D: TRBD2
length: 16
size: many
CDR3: CSARFKRGGMNNEQFF
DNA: TGCAGTGCTAGATTTAAGCGGGGCGGAATGAACAATGAGCAGTTCTTC

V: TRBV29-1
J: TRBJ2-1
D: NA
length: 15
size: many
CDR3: CSVYPQGSSYNEQFF
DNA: TGCAGCGTTTACCCTCAGGGAAGCTCCTACAATGAGCAGTTCTTC

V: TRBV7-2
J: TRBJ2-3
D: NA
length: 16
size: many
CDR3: CASSLRWLSSTDTQYF
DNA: TGTGCCAGCAGCTTACGCTGGCTATCTAGCACAGATACGCAGTATTTT

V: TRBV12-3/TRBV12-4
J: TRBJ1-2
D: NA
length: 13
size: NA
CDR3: CASSLYEFYGYTF
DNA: TGTGCCAGCAGTTTATATGAGTTCTATGGCTACACCTTC

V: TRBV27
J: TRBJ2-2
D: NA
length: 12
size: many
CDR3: CASSFNTGELFF
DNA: TGTGCCAGCAGTTTCAACACCGGGGAGCTGTTTTTT

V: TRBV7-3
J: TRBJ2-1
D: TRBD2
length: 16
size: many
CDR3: CASSLLAGTHYNEQFF
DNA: TGTGCCAGCAGCTTACTAGCGGGGACGCACTACAATGAGCAGTTCTTC

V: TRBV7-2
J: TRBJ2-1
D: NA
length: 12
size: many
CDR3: CASSARTNEQFF
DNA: TGTGCCAGCAGCGCCCGGACTAATGAGCAGTTCTTC

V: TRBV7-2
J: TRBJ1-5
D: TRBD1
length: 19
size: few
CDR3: CASSYLGTGGPLSNQPQHF
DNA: TGTGCCAGCAGTTATTTGGGTACAGGGGGTCCACTTAGCAATCAGCCCCAGCATTTT

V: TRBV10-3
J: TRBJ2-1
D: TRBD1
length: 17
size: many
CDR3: CAISDPRDSTSYNEQFF
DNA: TGTGCCATCAGTGACCCTCGGGACAGCACCTCCTACAATGAGCAGTTCTTC